The sequence of this T cell receptor (beta chain) was determined in a study of T cells in Graves' hyperthyroidism and ophthalmopathy. RNA transcripts yielded amplified TCR beta CDR3 regions. With the HTBI primer set, the TCR CDR3 went through a first round of RT-PCR. TCRdb reprocessed the multiplex PCR reads with MiXCR, giving one entry per CDR3 protein. The sample holds about 640,000 distinct CDR3 sequences, around 20% seen once. Losses at the gene ends were 1 base for V and 5 bases for J; bases not matched to a gene: 6. Germline V CDR1 and CDR2: SGHKS, YYEKEE (reference sequence). The CDR3 consists of 14 residues. Study-wide points: From stable hyperthyroidism, ophthalmopathy was separated by a 13 V-J model.

This clonotype occurred a few times. Its target is not known. The cohort's ophthalmopathy patients, a group with duration under 3 months, had a Clinical Activity Score of at least 3 and a NOSPECS grade of at least 4. Exclusion of patients followed from uncontrolled infection, other autoimmune disease, pregnancy or lactation. The V gene is TRBV5-5, the J gene TRBJ2-7; TRBD2 agrees at 7 bases. This TCR was sampled from a man aged 25 to 40 with Graves' ophthalmopathy. The material sequenced was blood. The chain's CDR3 is CASSLRRESDEQYF. CDR3 nucleotides: TGTGCCAGCAGCTTGAGGCGGGAGTCAGACGAGCAGTACTTC.